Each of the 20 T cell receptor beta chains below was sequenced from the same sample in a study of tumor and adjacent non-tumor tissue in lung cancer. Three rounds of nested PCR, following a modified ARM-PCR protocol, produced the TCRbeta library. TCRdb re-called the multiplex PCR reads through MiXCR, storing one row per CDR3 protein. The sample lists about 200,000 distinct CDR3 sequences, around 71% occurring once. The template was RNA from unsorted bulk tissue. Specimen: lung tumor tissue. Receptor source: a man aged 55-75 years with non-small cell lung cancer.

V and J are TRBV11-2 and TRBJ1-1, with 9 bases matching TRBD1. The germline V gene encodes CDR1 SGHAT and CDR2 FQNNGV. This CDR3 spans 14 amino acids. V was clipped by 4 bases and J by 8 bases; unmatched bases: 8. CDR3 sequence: CASSSGQGPKEAFF. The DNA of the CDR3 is TGTGCCAGCAGCTCCGGACAGGGGCCGAAAGAAGCTTTCTTT.

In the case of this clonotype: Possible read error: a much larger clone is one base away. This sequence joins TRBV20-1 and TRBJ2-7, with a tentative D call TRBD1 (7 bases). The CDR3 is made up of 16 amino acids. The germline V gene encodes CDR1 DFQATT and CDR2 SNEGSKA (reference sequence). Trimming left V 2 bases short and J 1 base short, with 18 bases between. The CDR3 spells CSARYAGAGGSYEQYF. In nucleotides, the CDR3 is TGCAGTGCTAGATATGCCGGGGCAGGGGGGTCCTACGAGCAGTACTTC.

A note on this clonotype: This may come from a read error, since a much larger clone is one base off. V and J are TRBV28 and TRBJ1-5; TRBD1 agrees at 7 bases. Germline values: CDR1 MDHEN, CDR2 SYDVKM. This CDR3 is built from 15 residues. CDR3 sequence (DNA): TGTGCCAGCAGTTCCGGGACAGACTACAATCGGCCCCAGCATTTT. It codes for CASSSGTDYNRPQHF.

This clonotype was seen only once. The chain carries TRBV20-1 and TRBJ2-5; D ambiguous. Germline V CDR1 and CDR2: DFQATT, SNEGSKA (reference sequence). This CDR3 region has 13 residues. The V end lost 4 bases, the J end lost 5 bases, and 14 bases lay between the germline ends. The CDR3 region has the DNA TGCAGTGCTATAGACCCGTTGATGGAGACCCAGTACTTC. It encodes CSAIDPLMETQYF.

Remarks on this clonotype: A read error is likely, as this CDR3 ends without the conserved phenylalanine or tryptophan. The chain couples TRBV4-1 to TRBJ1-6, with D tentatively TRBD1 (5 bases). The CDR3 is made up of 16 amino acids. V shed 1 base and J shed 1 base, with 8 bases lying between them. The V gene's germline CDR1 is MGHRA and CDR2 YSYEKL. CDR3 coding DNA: TGCGCCAGCAGCCAAGGGGCAGGGTCCTATAATTCACCCCTCCACTTG. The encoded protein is CASSQGAGSYNSPLHL.

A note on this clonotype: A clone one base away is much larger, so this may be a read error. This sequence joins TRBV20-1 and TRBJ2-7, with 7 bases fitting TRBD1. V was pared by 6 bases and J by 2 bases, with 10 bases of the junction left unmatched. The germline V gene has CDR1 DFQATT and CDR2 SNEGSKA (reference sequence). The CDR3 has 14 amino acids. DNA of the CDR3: TGCAGTGCCACTAGACAGGGTTTCCCCTACGAGCAGTACTTC. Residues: CSATRQGFPYEQYF.

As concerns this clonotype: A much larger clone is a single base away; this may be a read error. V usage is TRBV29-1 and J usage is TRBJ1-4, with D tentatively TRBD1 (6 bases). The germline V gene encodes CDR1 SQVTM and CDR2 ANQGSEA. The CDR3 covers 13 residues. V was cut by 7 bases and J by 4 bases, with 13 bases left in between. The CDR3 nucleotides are TGCAGCGCCCGGGGGGCCTTTAATGAAAAACTGTTTTTT. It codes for CSARGAFNEKLFF.

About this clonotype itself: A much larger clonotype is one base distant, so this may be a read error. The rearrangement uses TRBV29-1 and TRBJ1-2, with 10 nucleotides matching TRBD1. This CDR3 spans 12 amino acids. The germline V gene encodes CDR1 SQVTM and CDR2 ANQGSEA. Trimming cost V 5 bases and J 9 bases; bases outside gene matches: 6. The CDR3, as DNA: TGCAGCGTTCCCGGGACAGGGGACAGCTACACCTTC. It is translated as CSVPGTGDSYTF. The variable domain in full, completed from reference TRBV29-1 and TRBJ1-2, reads SAVISQKPSRDICQRGTSLTIQCQVDSQVTMMFWYRQQPGQSLTLIATANQGSEATYESGFVIDKFPISRPNLTFSTLTVSNMSPEDSSIYLCSVPGTGDSYTFGSGTRLTVV.

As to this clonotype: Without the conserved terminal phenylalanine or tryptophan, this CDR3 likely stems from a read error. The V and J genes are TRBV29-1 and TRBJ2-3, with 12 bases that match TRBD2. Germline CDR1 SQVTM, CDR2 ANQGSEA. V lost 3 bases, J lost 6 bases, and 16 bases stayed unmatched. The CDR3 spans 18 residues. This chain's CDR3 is CSVEGGAPSGRVRDTQYL. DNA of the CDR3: TGCAGCGTTGAGGGCGGGGCCCCTAGCGGGAGGGTGAGGGATACGCAGTATCTT.

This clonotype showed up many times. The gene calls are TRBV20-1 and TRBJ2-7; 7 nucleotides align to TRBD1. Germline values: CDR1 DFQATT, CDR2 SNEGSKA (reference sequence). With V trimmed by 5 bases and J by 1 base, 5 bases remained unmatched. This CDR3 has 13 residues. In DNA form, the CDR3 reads TGCAGTGCTGAGGGACAGCGATCCTACGAGCAGTACTTC. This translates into CSAEGQRSYEQYF.

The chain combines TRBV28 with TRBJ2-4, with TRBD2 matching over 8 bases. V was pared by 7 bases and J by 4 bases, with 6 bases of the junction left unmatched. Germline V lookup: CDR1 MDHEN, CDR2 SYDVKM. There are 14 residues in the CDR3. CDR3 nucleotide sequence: TGTGCCAGCAATTACCGGGGGGGTAAAAACATTCAGTACTTC. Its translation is CASNYRGGKNIQYF.

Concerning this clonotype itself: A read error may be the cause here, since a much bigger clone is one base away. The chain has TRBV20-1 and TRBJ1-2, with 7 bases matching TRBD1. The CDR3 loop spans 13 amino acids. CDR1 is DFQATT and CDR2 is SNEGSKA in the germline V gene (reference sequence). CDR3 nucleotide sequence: TGCAGTGCCGGTATACCGGGACAGACGAGCTACGCCTTC. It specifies CSAGIPGQTSYAF.

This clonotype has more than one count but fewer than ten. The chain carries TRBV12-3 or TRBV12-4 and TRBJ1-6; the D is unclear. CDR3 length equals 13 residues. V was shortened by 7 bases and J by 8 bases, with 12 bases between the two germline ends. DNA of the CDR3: TGTGCCAGCACCACGACTCGGGATTCACCCCTCCACTTT. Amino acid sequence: CASTTTRDSPLHF.

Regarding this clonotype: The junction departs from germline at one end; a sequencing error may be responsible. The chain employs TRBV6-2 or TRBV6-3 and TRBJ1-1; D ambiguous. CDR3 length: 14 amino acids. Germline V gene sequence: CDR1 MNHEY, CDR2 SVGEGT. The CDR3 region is CACSHPYGNTEAFF. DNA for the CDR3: TGTGCCTGCAGTCACCCCTACGGGAATACTGAAGCTTTCTTT.

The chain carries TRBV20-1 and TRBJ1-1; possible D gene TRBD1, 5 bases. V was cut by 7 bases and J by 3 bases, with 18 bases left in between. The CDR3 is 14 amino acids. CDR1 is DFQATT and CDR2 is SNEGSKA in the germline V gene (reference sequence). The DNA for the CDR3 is TGCAGTGAGACGCAGGGTGGCATGTACACTGAAGCTTTCTTT. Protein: CSETQGGMYTEAFF.

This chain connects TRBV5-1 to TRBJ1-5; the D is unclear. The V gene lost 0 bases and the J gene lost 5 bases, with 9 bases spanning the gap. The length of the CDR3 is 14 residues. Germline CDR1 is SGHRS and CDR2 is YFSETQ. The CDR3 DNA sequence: TGCGCCAGCAGCTTGGTGCAGAGGGATCAGCCCCAGCATTTT. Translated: CASSLVQRDQPQHF.

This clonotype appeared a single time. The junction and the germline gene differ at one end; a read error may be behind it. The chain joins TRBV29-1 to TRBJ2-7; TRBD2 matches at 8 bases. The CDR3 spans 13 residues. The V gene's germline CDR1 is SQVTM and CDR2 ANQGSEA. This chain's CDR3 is CSVTVAGTGEPYF. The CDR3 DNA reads TGCAGCGTAACGGTAGCGGGAACCGGAGAGCCGTACTTC.

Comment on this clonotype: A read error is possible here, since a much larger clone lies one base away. CDR3 DNA sequence: TGTGCCAGCAGTTACGTCCACTTAGGGGAGAATGAGCAGTTCTTC. As protein: CASSYVHLGENEQFF. This sequence joins TRBV6-6 and TRBJ2-1, with D perhaps being TRBD1 or TRBD2 (5 bases each). The germline V and J ends were trimmed by 2 bases and 7 bases, with 15 bases remaining between them. The CDR3 runs to 15 residues. Germline CDR1 is MNHNY and CDR2 is SVGAGI (reference sequence).

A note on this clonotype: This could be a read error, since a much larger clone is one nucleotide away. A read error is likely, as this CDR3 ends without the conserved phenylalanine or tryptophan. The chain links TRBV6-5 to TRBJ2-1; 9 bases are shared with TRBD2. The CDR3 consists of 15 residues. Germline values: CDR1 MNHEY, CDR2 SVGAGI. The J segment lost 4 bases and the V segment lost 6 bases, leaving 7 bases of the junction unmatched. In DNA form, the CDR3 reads TGTGCCAGCAGAACGTCGCTAGCGGGGTACAATGAGCAGTTCTCC. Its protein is CASRTSLAGYNEQFS.

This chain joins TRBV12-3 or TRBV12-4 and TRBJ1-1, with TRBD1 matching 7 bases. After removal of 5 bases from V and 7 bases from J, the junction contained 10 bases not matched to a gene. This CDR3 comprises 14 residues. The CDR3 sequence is CASSTQTGVVEAFF. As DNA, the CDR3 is TGTGCCAGCAGTACTCAAACAGGGGTCGTTGAAGCTTTCTTT.